The 21 T cell receptor beta chains presented below share a single source sample, sequenced in a study of cytomegalovirus exposure and HLA in healthy donors. PCR used 60 Vbeta primers and 13 Jbeta primers. Produced via immunoSEQ multiplex PCR; TCRdb's table is partial and in-frame only. The data hold roughly 120,000 clones, with 81% observed a single time. Sequencing used PBMCs. These receptors all stem from a woman between 40 and 55 years old in good health and CMV-seronegative.

The chain recombines TRBV2 with TRBJ1-3, with a weak D call TRBD1 (5 bases). Deletions cut 5 bases from V and 4 bases from J, with 15 bases between. Looked up from germline, CDR1 is SNHLY and CDR2 is FYNNEI. This CDR3 region has 15 residues. The CDR3 reads CASSRQSTSGNTIYF. The CDR3, as DNA: TGTGCCAGCAGTCGACAGTCAACATCGGGAAACACCATATATTTT.

The chain recombines TRBV5-6 with TRBJ2-7; 10 nucleotides line up with TRBD1. The CDR3 has 14 residues. V trimming: 3 bases; J trimming: 2 bases; junction bases outside the gene matches: 2. CDR1 is SGHDT and CDR2 is YYEEEE in the germline V gene. The CDR3 region is CASSSGTGAYEQYF. The CDR3 region has the DNA TGTGCCAGCAGCTCCGGGACAGGGGCCTACGAGCAGTACTTC.

The rearrangement joins TRBV6-6 to TRBJ1-2, with TRBD1 matching over 9 bases. CDR1 MNHNY and CDR2 SVGAGI come from the germline V gene (reference sequence). V lost 5 bases to trimming and J lost 4 bases; unmatched junction nucleotides: 2. There are 13 residues in the CDR3. In DNA form, the CDR3 reads TGTGCCAGCAGTACGACAGGGGGCTATGGCTACACCTTC. It encodes CASSTTGGYGYTF.

This chain joins TRBV6-6 and TRBJ1-4; tentatively, D is TRBD1 (5 bases). Germline V gene data show CDR1 as MNHNY and CDR2 as SVGAGI (reference sequence). There are 16 residues in the CDR3. V lost 0 bases and J 3 bases, leaving 11 bases between the germline ends. The CDR3 nucleotides are TGTGCCAGCAGTTACTCACAGGAGGGACCTAATGAAAAACTGTTTTTT. This encodes CASSYSQEGPNEKLFF.

The J gene is TRBJ2-7, the V gene TRBV5-1; D is perhaps TRBD1 (5 bases). In germline, CDR1 is SGHRS, CDR2 YFSETQ. Trimming took off 0 bases at V and 7 bases at J, with 11 bases between the two ends. The CDR3 has 13 residues. CDR3 region: CASSLGQTDEQYF. DNA of the CDR3: TGCGCCAGCAGCTTGGGCCAGACAGATGAGCAGTACTTC. The whole variable domain, filled in from reference TRBV5-1 and TRBJ2-7, reads KAGVTQTPRYLIKTRGQQVTLSCSPISGHRSVSWYQQTPGQGLQFLFEYFSETQRNKGNFPGRFSGRQFSNSRSEMNVSTLELGDSALYLCASSLGQTDEQYFGPGTRLTVT.

The V call is TRBV13, the J call TRBJ1-1; D gene ambiguous. CDR1 and CDR2 from the germline V gene are PRHDT and FYEKMQ (reference sequence). CDR3 length: 13 amino acids. Trimming left V 3 bases short and J 1 base short, with 6 bases between. CDR3 region: CASSFGRNTEAFF. The CDR3 DNA follows: TGTGCCAGCAGCTTTGGCCGGAACACTGAAGCTTTCTTT.

The sample holds a few counts of this clone. J is TRBJ2-2 and V is TRBV4-3; D call uncertain. CDR3 length: 14 amino acids. Germline loops: CDR1 LGHNA, CDR2 YSLEER. Trimming cost V 0 bases and J 5 bases, with 7 bases left between them. In nucleotides, the CDR3 is TGCGCCAGCAGCCAAGATCCCGGGACCGGGGAGCTGTTTTTT. This translates into CASSQDPGTGELFF.

The chain has TRBV7-6 and TRBJ1-5, with 7 bases fitting TRBD1. The junction had 6 bases not matched to a gene; V was cut back by 5 bases and J by 5 bases. Germline loops: CDR1 SGHVS, CDR2 FNYEAQ. The length of the CDR3 is 14 residues. The CDR3 loop reads CASSRGTADQPQHF. Written as DNA, the CDR3 is TGTGCCAGCAGCCGCGGGACAGCCGATCAGCCCCAGCATTTT.

This clone was observed once. In the same sample, other DNA sequences code for this CDR3. The rearrangement uses TRBV7-9 and TRBJ1-1, with TRBD1 identical over 9 bases. Germline-derived CDR1 and CDR2 are SEHNR and FQNEAQ (reference sequence). Trimming at V came to 5 bases and at J to 4 bases, leaving 5 bases not matched to a gene. The CDR3 has 14 residues. The CDR3 loop is CASSPGQGGTEAFF. The CDR3 region has the DNA TGTGCCAGCAGCCCGGGACAGGGTGGCACTGAAGCTTTCTTT. Full variable domain (remainder filled in from reference TRBV7-9 and TRBJ1-1): DTGVSQNPRHKITKRGQNVTFRCDPISEHNRLYWYRQTLGQGPEFLTYFQNEAQLEKSRLLSDRFSAERPKGSFSTLEIQRTEQGDSAMYLCASSPGQGGTEAFFGQGTRLTVV.

The CDR3 is CASTPGQGAYYGYTF. CDR3 nucleotides: TGTGCCAGCACTCCGGGACAGGGGGCTTACTATGGCTACACCTTC. The V call is TRBV2, the J call TRBJ1-2; 12 bases agree with TRBD1. The CDR3 runs to 15 residues. Per the germline V gene, CDR1 is SNHLY and CDR2 is FYNNEI. V dropped 7 bases and J dropped 3; count of bases not matched to a gene: 6.

The chain joins TRBV5-4 to TRBJ1-1; D uncertain. Trimming left V 2 bases short and J 7 bases short, with 18 bases between. The CDR3 extends over 15 amino acids. CDR1 and CDR2 from the germline V gene are SGHNT and YYREEE (reference sequence). CDR3 residues: CASSFGIMMNGEAFF. The CDR3 DNA follows: TGTGCCAGCAGCTTCGGGATAATGATGAACGGTGAAGCTTTCTTT.

This chain joins TRBV27 and TRBJ2-7; D may be TRBD2 (6 bases). Trimming removed 8 bases from V and 3 bases from J, with 23 bases in between. Per the germline V gene, CDR1 is MNHEY and CDR2 is SMNVEV (reference sequence). CDR3 length: 16 amino acids. The CDR3 DNA follows: TGTGCCAGCTCCCTCCGACCGGGACTGGGATTCTACGAGCAGTACTTC. This encodes CASSLRPGLGFYEQYF.

This chain connects TRBV15 to TRBJ1-2; 7 bases line up with TRBD1. Germline trimming cut 4 bases from V and 7 bases from J; bases unmatched to any gene: 6. The length of the CDR3 is 13 residues. Germline V CDR1 and CDR2: LNHNV, YYDKDF (reference sequence). The CDR3 DNA reads TGTGCCACCAGCAAAGACAGGGTTTCTGGCTACACCTTC. Encoded protein: CATSKDRVSGYTF.

The V and J genes are TRBV7-3 and TRBJ2-2; 8 bases fit TRBD1. CDR3 length: 16 residues. Trimming took 4 bases from V and 2 from J; bases not matched to a gene: 6. The V gene's germline CDR1 is SGHTA and CDR2 FQGTGA. CDR3 residues: CASSSRTGINTGELFF. The CDR3 DNA follows: TGTGCCAGCAGCTCTAGGACAGGGATAAACACCGGGGAGCTGTTTTTT.

This chain joins TRBV6-6 and TRBJ1-4; unclear D gene. The length of the CDR3 is 13 residues. The V and J ends lost 8 bases and 7 bases respectively, with 14 bases between them. In germline, CDR1 is MNHNY, CDR2 SVGAGI (reference sequence). CDR3 region: CASREGYGEKLFF. The CDR3 bases are TGTGCCAGCCGGGAAGGGTATGGTGAAAAACTGTTTTTT.

This chain uses TRBV10-2 with TRBJ1-2, with TRBD1 matching over 10 bases. This CDR3 has 15 residues. The V gene's germline CDR1 is WSHSY and CDR2 SAAADI. V trimming: 10 bases; J trimming: 6 bases; junction bases outside the gene matches: 14. The CDR3 region has the DNA TGCGCCACCCGGGAAGGGACAGGGGATCCAGATGGCTACACCTTC. This codes for CATREGTGDPDGYTF.

This chain links TRBV2 with TRBJ1-6; no clear D gene. V was trimmed by 9 bases and J by 2 bases, leaving 8 bases between them. Germline values: CDR1 SNHLY, CDR2 FYNNEI. The CDR3 consists of 13 residues. The CDR3 sequence is CASLPTYNSPLHF. CDR3 coding DNA: TGTGCCAGTCTACCGACCTATAATTCACCCCTCCACTTT.

A single count supports this clone. V gene TRBV6-6 combines with J gene TRBJ1-1; D possibly corresponds to TRBD1 (5 bases). The V and J ends lost 1 base and 12 bases respectively, with 12 bases between them. CDR1 and CDR2 (germline): MNHNY, SVGAGI (reference sequence). The CDR3 extends over 12 amino acids. The CDR3 reads CASSYLGVRTFF. Here the CDR3 DNA reads TGTGCCAGCAGTTACTTAGGGGTGCGAACTTTCTTT.

This clone has only one observation. The V and J genes are TRBV2 and TRBJ2-1; D remains unclear. The CDR3 runs 13 residues. The germline V gene has CDR1 SNHLY and CDR2 FYNNEI. Trimming pared 7 bases from V and 1 base from J, leaving 8 bases between. The CDR3 DNA reads TGTGCCAGCAAGAGGCGTTCCTACAATGAGCAGTTCTTC. It translates to CASKRRSYNEQFF.

This clone was seen a single time. CDR3 sequence: CASSRGLAAAYEQYF. The CDR3 DNA follows: TGTGCCAGCAGCAGGGGACTAGCGGCGGCCTACGAGCAGTACTTC. The V and J genes are TRBV7-6 and TRBJ2-7, with TRBD2 identical over 11 bases. V lost 5 bases, J lost 2 bases, and 5 bases stayed unmatched. Germline V gene sequence: CDR1 SGHVS, CDR2 FNYEAQ. The CDR3 loop spans 15 amino acids.

This chain joins TRBV10-2 and TRBJ1-1; the D is unclear. CDR3 length: 14 amino acids. Per germline, CDR1 WSHSY and CDR2 SAAADI. Trimming pared 1 base from V and 6 bases from J, leaving 12 bases between. The DNA of the CDR3 is TGCGCCAGCAGTGAGTATTTGAGTATCTCTGAAGCTTTCTTT. Translating gives CASSEYLSISEAFF.